Below are 21 T cell receptor beta chains sequenced from a single sample in a study of cytomegalovirus exposure and HLA in healthy donors. The primer mix had 60 Vbeta and 13 Jbeta primers. Sequencing was performed with immunoSEQ multiplex PCR; in TCRdb, only in-frame clones are kept and a portion is missing. The sample lists 150,000 or so clones; 65% to 85% were seen once. What was sequenced was PBMCs. All receptors come from a woman in her 40s in good health and CMV-seropositive.

The rearrangement joins TRBV13 to TRBJ2-5; no firm D call. The end of the DNA is better explained by TRBJ2-7, so the J call may be wrong. The CDR3 totals 12 residues. Germline CDR1 and CDR2: PRHDT and FYEKMQ (reference sequence). This CDR3 reads CASSHSSYEQYF. The DNA for the CDR3 is TGTGCCAGCAGCCATAGCTCCTACGAGCAGTACTTC.

The chain joins TRBV5-6 to TRBJ2-3, with 9 bases fitting TRBD2. With 4 bases clipped from V and 2 bases from J, the junction kept 8 bases outside the gene matches. Germline CDR1 is SGHDT and CDR2 is YYEEEE. This CDR3 comprises 16 residues. The chain's CDR3 is CASSIAGVPPTDTQYF. CDR3 sequence (DNA): TGTGCCAGCAGCATAGCGGGGGTCCCCCCCACAGATACGCAGTATTTT.

This clone was counted a single time. The chain uses TRBV28 and TRBJ2-4; the match to TRBD1 covers 8 bases. Germline-derived CDR1 and CDR2 are MDHEN and SYDVKM. Losses at the gene ends were 6 bases for V and 5 bases for J; bases not matched to a gene: 12. The CDR3 length is 16 residues. CDR3 sequence: CASRYLDGTGENIQYF. Written as DNA, the CDR3 is TGTGCCAGCAGATATCTTGATGGGACAGGAGAAAACATTCAGTACTTC.

The table lists this clone with a count of one. This rearrangement joins TRBV27 to TRBJ2-1; 8 bases align to TRBD1. V lost 6 bases to trimming and J lost 3 bases; unmatched junction nucleotides: 13. Looked up from germline, CDR1 is MNHEY and CDR2 is SMNVEV (reference sequence). The CDR3 length is 17 residues. This CDR3 reads CASSHHHVTGVYNEQFF. Written as DNA, the CDR3 is TGTGCCAGCAGCCATCACCATGTGACAGGGGTCTACAATGAGCAGTTCTTC.

This chain joins TRBV30 and TRBJ1-1; TRBD1 agrees at 7 bases. The CDR3 has 17 residues. The V gene's germline CDR1 is GTSNPN and CDR2 SVGIG (reference sequence). The J segment lost 4 bases and the V segment lost 0 bases, leaving 14 bases of the junction unmatched. The CDR3 bases are TGTGCCTGGAGTGTACTCCGTACAGGGGTCGGGATCACTGAAGCTTTCTTT. This gives the protein CAWSVLRTGVGITEAFF.

This clone occurred many times. The chain employs TRBV28 and TRBJ2-3; 7 bases are a match to TRBD1. The CDR3 is 16 residues long. The germline gives CDR1 MDHEN, CDR2 SYDVKM. Trimming took 1 base from V and 0 from J; bases not matched to a gene: 4. CDR3 coding DNA: TGTGCCAGCAGTTTATCGACAGGGTTGAGCACAGATACGCAGTATTTT. Protein product: CASSLSTGLSTDTQYF. The variable domain in full, completed from reference TRBV28 and TRBJ2-3, reads DVKVTQSSRYLVKRTGEKVFLECVQDMDHENMFWYRQDPGLGLRLIYFSYDVKMKEKGDIPEGYSVSREKKERFSLILESASTNQTSMYLCASSLSTGLSTDTQYFGPGTRLTVL.

CDR3 DNA: TGTGCCAGCAGCCCACCCCGGGGGCAGGGGGTTTGGGAGACCCAGTACTTC. It is translated as CASSPPRGQGVWETQYF. The rearrangement joins TRBV7-6 to TRBJ2-5; TRBD1 might be the D (7 bases). The CDR3 spans 17 residues. The germline gives CDR1 SGHVS, CDR2 FNYEAQ. V dropped 5 bases and J dropped 5 bases, with 24 bases sitting between them.

This chain joins TRBV7-9 and TRBJ2-2; no firm D call. There are 12 residues in the CDR3. Trimming stripped 4 bases from V and 4 bases from J, with 4 bases between. The germline CDR1 and CDR2 sequences are SEHNR and FQNEAQ (reference sequence). This chain's CDR3 is CASSSLTGELFF. In nucleotides, the CDR3 is TGTGCCAGCAGCTCCCTCACCGGGGAGCTGTTTTTT.

The rearrangement joins TRBV18 to TRBJ2-2; 7 bases are shared with TRBD2. With V trimmed by 3 bases and J by 3 bases, 4 bases remained unmatched. CDR1 is KGHSH and CDR2 is LQKENI in the germline V gene. The CDR3 spans 15 residues. This CDR3 reads CASSPSGTDTGELFF. The CDR3 region has the DNA TGTGCCAGCTCACCGAGCGGGACGGACACCGGGGAGCTGTTTTTT.

The chain recombines TRBV27 with TRBJ1-1, with 8 bases that match TRBD1. J lost 1 base, V lost 7 bases, and 8 bases had no gene match. This CDR3 region has 15 residues. Germline loops: CDR1 MNHEY, CDR2 SMNVEV (reference sequence). The CDR3 protein is CASTTPGQGNTEAFF. The CDR3 DNA reads TGTGCCAGCACCACGCCCGGACAGGGGAACACTGAAGCTTTCTTT.

V gene TRBV11-2 combines with J gene TRBJ2-1; perhaps TRBD1 as D (6 bases). Germline loops: CDR1 SGHAT, CDR2 FQNNGV. This CDR3 contains 16 residues. Trimming pared 1 base from V and 12 bases from J, leaving 22 bases between. CDR3 bases: TGTGCCAGCAGCTTAGCTGACAGGCTATGGCAGGAAAGGCAGTTCTTC. This gives the protein CASSLADRLWQERQFF.

This chain links TRBV28 with TRBJ1-1; 8 bases are shared with TRBD1. This CDR3 contains 12 residues. J lost 11 bases, V lost 4 bases, and 6 bases had no gene match. Germline CDR1 reads MDHEN; CDR2 reads SYDVKM. This CDR3 is CASSSRTGRAFF. Here the CDR3 DNA reads TGTGCCAGCAGTTCTAGGACAGGGCGTGCTTTCTTT.

The chain couples TRBV7-9 to TRBJ2-1; D ambiguous. Germline-derived CDR1 and CDR2 are SEHNR and FQNEAQ (reference sequence). V gave up 3 bases and J gave up 8 bases, with 5 bases separating them. The CDR3 has 11 residues. CDR3 DNA sequence: TGTGCCAGCAGCTTGAGTCATGAGCAGTTCTTC. The encoded protein is CASSLSHEQFF.

This clone was recorded a few times. V gene TRBV6-5 combines with J gene TRBJ2-5; perhaps TRBD2 as D (6 bases). The CDR3 has 15 residues. Germline V lookup: CDR1 MNHEY, CDR2 SVGAGI. With 6 bases removed from V and 2 bases from J, the gap between germline ends came to 16 bases. The CDR3 loop is CASRGRTVGQETQYF. Written as DNA, the CDR3 is TGTGCCAGCAGGGGGAGGACCGTGGGTCAAGAGACCCAGTACTTC.

The V gene is TRBV11-2, the J gene TRBJ2-1; 12 positions agree with TRBD2. CDR1 is SGHAT, CDR2 FQNNGV, per germline. J lost 2 bases, V lost 2 bases, and 10 bases had no gene match. The CDR3 sequence is 19 residues long. CDR3 protein: CASSLRDLAGGSPYNEQFF. In DNA form, the CDR3 reads TGTGCCAGCAGCTTAAGGGACCTAGCGGGGGGGAGCCCCTACAATGAGCAGTTCTTC.

J is TRBJ2-1 and V is TRBV5-1; D not certain. Per germline, CDR1 SGHRS and CDR2 YFSETQ. The CDR3 spans 15 residues. V lost 0 bases and J 5 bases, leaving 12 bases between the germline ends. The CDR3 loop reads CASSLEFYGDNEQFF. The CDR3, as DNA: TGCGCCAGCAGCTTGGAATTCTATGGAGACAATGAGCAGTTCTTC.

The chain carries TRBV6-5 and TRBJ2-7; 10 nucleotides align to TRBD2. CDR3 length: 14 amino acids. The germline CDR1 and CDR2 sequences are MNHEY and SVGAGI. V dropped 6 bases and J dropped 2; count of bases not matched to a gene: 4. The chain's CDR3 is CASSSSGRAYEQYF. The CDR3 DNA follows: TGTGCCAGCAGCTCAAGCGGGAGGGCCTACGAGCAGTACTTC.

J is TRBJ2-7 and V is TRBV18; D is possibly TRBD1 (5 bases). The CDR3 extends over 15 amino acids. V dropped 6 bases and J dropped 0 bases, with 15 bases sitting between them. The germline gives CDR1 KGHSH, CDR2 LQKENI. In DNA form, the CDR3 reads TGTGCCAGCTCGCCGACAGCAGGGATCTCCTACGAGCAGTACTTC. It encodes CASSPTAGISYEQYF. Complete variable domain (other parts from reference TRBV18 and TRBJ2-7): NAGVMQNPRHLVRRRGQEARLRCSPMKGHSHVYWYRQLPEEGLKFMVYLQKENIIDESGMPKERFSAEFPKEGPSILRIQQVVRGDSAAYFCASSPTAGISYEQYFGPGTRLTVT.

The V gene is TRBV12-5, the J gene TRBJ2-2; TRBD2 matches 7 bases. The germline V gene encodes CDR1 LGHNT and CDR2 FRNRAP. V lost 7 bases and J lost 5; bases outside the gene matches: 13. The CDR3 covers 16 residues. CDR3 DNA sequence: TGTGCTAGTGCCGAAGGACTAGTTTACGGGACCGGGGAGCTGTTTTTT. It yields the protein CASAEGLVYGTGELFF. The entire variable domain, with the rest obtained from reference TRBV12-5 and TRBJ2-2, is as follows: DARVTQTPRHKVTEMGQEVTMRCQPILGHNTVFWYRQTMMQGLELLAYFRNRAPLDDSGMPKDRFSAEMPDATLATLKIQPSEPRDSAVYFCASAEGLVYGTGELFFGEGSRLTVL.

J is TRBJ2-1 and V is TRBV29-1; the match to TRBD2 covers 16 bases. Per the germline V gene, CDR1 is SQVTM and CDR2 is ANQGSEA. The CDR3 length is 18 residues. Germline trimming cut 7 bases from V and 1 base from J; bases unmatched to any gene: 10. CDR3 DNA: TGCAGCGGTGCCGGGACTAGCGGGAGGGAGGGGTCCTACAATGAGCAGTTCTTC. Protein sequence: CSGAGTSGREGSYNEQFF.

The genes are TRBV29-1 and TRBJ1-4; 8 bases map to TRBD1. V was pared by 7 bases and J by 6 bases, with 13 bases of the junction left unmatched. This CDR3 is 15 amino acids long. Germline V lookup: CDR1 SQVTM, CDR2 ANQGSEA. The chain's CDR3 is CSAAARGLSDEKLFF. Written as DNA, the CDR3 is TGCAGCGCGGCTGCCAGGGGGCTCTCGGATGAAAAACTGTTTTTT.